The entry that follows covers one TCR beta chain sequence. In the study's own analysis: Filtering differed because ImmunoSEQ produced junction-only sequences that carried no quality scores. Generated by immunoSEQ multiplex PCR, the TCRdb table keeps only in-frame clones and is missing some. V and J calls and clone size follow that table, whereas D and trimming were derived from the DNA. The data contain about 2,200,000 clones, approximately 94% of them singletons. V lost 9 bases and J lost 6; bases outside the gene matches: 7. CDR1 MNHNY and CDR2 SVGAGI come from the germline V gene (reference sequence). CDR3 length equals 14 residues. The data originate from a study of shared clonotypes between healthy human individuals. Study information: Plates per donor: three CD4 naive, three CD4 memory, two CD8 naive, one CD8 memory.

CD45RO-negative, CCR7-positively selected cells formed the naive CD8 fraction, excluding terminally differentiated effector memory CD45RA+ cells. Source material: naive CD8+ T cells from PBMCs. The TCR comes from a young man in good health. Some clones in this sample may be carry-over from other donors' samples. The chain uses TRBV6-6 and TRBJ1-4; TRBD1 matches at 10 bases. CDR3 nucleotide sequence: TGTGCCAGTACAACCGGGACAGGGGATGAAAAACTGTTTTTT. This gives the protein CASTTGTGDEKLFF.